The source of this TCR beta chain is a study of OX40 agonist ivuxolimab in advanced cancers. Study details: Antecedent anti-PD-1, anti-PD-L1 or anti-CTLA-4 therapy was permissible, with roughly 36% having received some.

Some clones are missing from TCRdb's copy, which holds only in-frame ones; the method was immunoSEQ multiplex PCR. This sample carries about 90,000 clones, roughly 91% of them seen once, and the ten largest clones take around 0.35%. V trimming: 0 bases; J trimming: 0 bases; junction bases outside the gene matches: 3. CDR1 is SGHRS and CDR2 is YFSETQ in the germline V gene. The CDR3 contains 16 residues. A remark on this clone: Its antigen is currently unknown.

Study-level points and caveats: At doses 0.1 to 3.0 mg/kg, CD4+ and CD8+ clones expanded. Partial responders treated at 0.1-3.0 mg/kg exhibited clonal expansion among the lowest measured. Expanded clones belonging to CD8+ T cells outnumbered, on average, those of CD4+.

This specimen consisted of CD4+ or CD8+ T cells sorted from blood, obtained in a trial of the OX40 agonist ivuxolimab. J is TRBJ1-3 and V is TRBV5-1, with 7 positions matching TRBD1. The source of this sequence is an adult with an advanced solid tumor such as melanoma, head and neck, liver or kidney cancer. The CDR3 nucleotides are TGCGCCAGCAGCTTGGGACAGGGACACTCTGGAAACACCATATATTTT. Its protein product is CASSLGQGHSGNTIYF.